The 24 T cell receptor beta chains below were found in one sample sequenced in a study of shared clonotypes between healthy human individuals. Using immunoSEQ multiplex PCR, the repertoire was profiled, and TCRdb retains in-frame clones only, with some absent. The table shows about a million clones, with around 74% occurring only once. The sequenced material came from memory CD4+ T cells sorted from blood. As for subset: CD45RA-negative fraction. Every receptor here comes from a man between 18 and 29 years old in good health.

This clone was observed a handful of times. This chain connects TRBV29-1 to TRBJ1-2, with 9 positions matching TRBD1. Germline loops: CDR1 SQVTM, CDR2 ANQGSEA. The trim removed 7 bases at V and 4 bases at J, leaving 7 bases unmatched. This CDR3 spans 13 amino acids. CDR3 nucleotide sequence: TGCAGCGCATCGGACAGGGGCCCCTATGGCTACACCTTC. Its protein product is CSASDRGPYGYTF.

This chain connects TRBV5-4 to TRBJ1-2; D gene unclear. The CDR3 runs 13 residues. Germline-derived CDR1 and CDR2 are SGHNT and YYREEE (reference sequence). The ends were cut back, 0 bases at V and 4 bases at J, with 7 bases in the middle. The CDR3 here is CASSLAGVYGYTF. CDR3 nucleotide sequence: TGTGCCAGCAGCTTGGCTGGGGTCTATGGCTACACCTTC.

The gene calls are TRBV5-4 and TRBJ2-4; TRBD2 matches at 8 bases. V lost 0 bases and J lost 7; bases outside the gene matches: 6. Germline loops: CDR1 SGHNT, CDR2 YYREEE (reference sequence). This CDR3 has 15 amino acids. The CDR3 reads CASSLGGGGPNIQYF. The CDR3 bases are TGTGCCAGCAGCTTGGGAGGCGGGGGGCCGAACATTCAGTACTTC.

The genes are TRBV6-6 and TRBJ2-7; D assignment may be TRBD1 or TRBD2 (5 bases each). The CDR3 covers 11 residues. Germline CDR1 reads MNHNY; CDR2 reads SVGAGI (reference sequence). V lost 6 bases to trimming and J lost 6 bases, with 9 bases between them. In DNA form, the CDR3 reads TGTGCCAGCAGCCCAGGGAGCGAGCAGTACTTC. This sequence encodes CASSPGSEQYF.

This clone was recorded a few times. V is TRBV5-6 and J is TRBJ2-5; D is tentatively TRBD1 or TRBD2 (5 bases each). With 3 bases removed from V and 5 bases from J, the gap between germline ends came to 17 bases. Germline V gene sequence: CDR1 SGHDT, CDR2 YYEEEE. This CDR3 is built from 15 residues. CDR3 bases: TGTGCCAGCAGCTCCCGGGGCAGGTTAACGGAGACCCAGTACTTC. It translates to CASSSRGRLTETQYF.

The genes are TRBV5-1 and TRBJ2-6; tentative D call: TRBD1 (6 bases). This CDR3 has 13 amino acids. Germline lookup yields CDR1 SGHRS and CDR2 YFSETQ. V lost 4 bases and J lost 5, with 7 bases in between. DNA of the CDR3: TGCGCCAGCAGCGGGGACAGGGCCAACGTCCTGACTTTC. Translated: CASSGDRANVLTF.

V is TRBV28 and J is TRBJ2-3; D gene uncertain. Germline-derived CDR1 and CDR2 are MDHEN and SYDVKM. The CDR3 totals 13 residues. V was cut by 5 bases and J by 0 bases, with 6 bases left in between. CDR3 sequence: CASSTPSTDTQYF. CDR3 nucleotide sequence: TGTGCCAGCAGTACCCCTAGCACAGATACGCAGTATTTT.

Notes on this clone: Other DNA sequences of this sample code for an identical CDR3. The chain couples TRBV27 to TRBJ2-6, with D uncertain. The V and J ends lost 6 bases and 0 bases respectively, with 3 bases between them. CDR3 size: 13 residues. Germline lookup yields CDR1 MNHEY and CDR2 SMNVEV (reference sequence). The CDR3 bases are TGTGCCAGCAGCTTCTCTGGGGCCAACGTCCTGACTTTC. Protein: CASSFSGANVLTF. Based on the CDR3 plus reference TRBV27 and TRBJ2-6, the full variable domain is EAQVTQNPRYLITVTGKKLTVTCSQNMNHEYMSWYRQDPGLGLRQIYYSMNVEVTDKGDVPEGYKVSRKEKRNFPLILESPSPNQTSLYFCASSFSGANVLTFGAGSRLTVL.

To note about this clone: The sample carries other DNA sequences with the same CDR3. The rearrangement uses TRBV30 and TRBJ1-6, with 9 bases fitting TRBD1. After removal of 3 bases from V and 7 bases from J, the junction contained 4 bases not matched to a gene. The CDR3 is made up of 14 amino acids. In germline, CDR1 is GTSNPN, CDR2 SVGIG (reference sequence). CDR3 protein: CAWRPGQGNSPLHF. CDR3 DNA sequence: TGTGCCTGGAGACCGGGACAGGGAAATTCACCCCTCCACTTT. Full variable domain (outside the CDR3, taken from reference TRBV30 and TRBJ1-6): SQTIHQWPATLVQPVGSPLSLECTVEGTSNPNLYWYRQAAGRGLQLLFYSVGIGQISSEVPQNLSASRPQDRQFILSSKKLLLSDSGFYLCAWRPGQGNSPLHFGNGTRLTVT.

This clone was observed a handful of times. This CDR3 is also generated by other DNA sequences in the sample. The chain is built from TRBV4-1 and TRBJ2-6; D possibly corresponds to TRBD1 (6 bases). The CDR3 has 16 amino acids. Trimming pared 2 bases from V and 0 bases from J, leaving 8 bases between. Germline CDR1 is MGHRA and CDR2 is YSYEKL. This CDR3 reads CASSQQQGSGANVLTF. CDR3 bases: TGCGCCAGCAGCCAACAACAGGGCTCTGGGGCCAACGTCCTGACTTTC.

V is TRBV10-3 and J is TRBJ2-5; 8 positions agree with TRBD1. The V and J ends lost 8 bases and 4 bases, in that order; junction bases with no gene match: 6. CDR1 and CDR2 (germline): ENHRY, SYGVKD. The CDR3 totals 13 residues. DNA for the CDR3: TGTGCCATCCGACAGGGGAGTGGAGAGACCCAGTACTTC. Its translation is CAIRQGSGETQYF.

A few counts support this clone. The chain carries TRBV2 and TRBJ1-5; D gene unclear. Trimming took off 6 bases at V and 3 bases at J, with 15 bases between the two ends. Germline V gene data show CDR1 as SNHLY and CDR2 as FYNNEI. The CDR3 length is 15 residues. CDR3 bases: TGTGCCAGCAGCCTACTGAACCCTTACAATCAGCCCCAGCATTTT. Translation gives CASSLLNPYNQPQHF.

In nucleotides, the CDR3 is TGTGCCAGCAGAATTGGGACAACTGAAGCTTTCTTT. It encodes CASRIGTTEAFF. The chain combines TRBV7-9 with TRBJ1-1; the D gene is possibly TRBD1 (6 bases). The CDR3 spans 12 residues. V gave up 6 bases and J gave up 5 bases, with 10 bases separating them. CDR1 and CDR2 from the germline V gene are SEHNR and FQNEAQ (reference sequence). Full variable domain (outside the CDR3, taken from reference TRBV7-9 and TRBJ1-1): DTGVSQNPRHKITKRGQNVTFRCDPISEHNRLYWYRQTLGQGPEFLTYFQNEAQLEKSRLLSDRFSAERPKGSFSTLEIQRTEQGDSAMYLCASRIGTTEAFFGQGTRLTVV.

The genes are TRBV6-1 and TRBJ1-1; D remains ambiguous. V shed 5 bases and J shed 7 bases, with 8 bases lying between them. This CDR3 contains 11 residues. The V gene's germline CDR1 is MNHNS and CDR2 SASEGT. Here the CDR3 reads CASSFQVEAFF. The DNA for the CDR3 is TGTGCCAGCAGTTTCCAGGTTGAAGCTTTCTTT.

This chain connects TRBV2 to TRBJ2-7, with D maybe TRBD2 (6 bases). CDR1 and CDR2 from the germline V gene are SNHLY and FYNNEI. Deletions cut 6 bases from V and 3 bases from J, with 9 bases between. This CDR3 is 12 amino acids long. The DNA for the CDR3 is TGTGCCAGCAGGGGGGGTGGCTACGAGCAGTACTTC. It encodes CASRGGGYEQYF.

The chain is built from TRBV10-3 and TRBJ2-7; D is possibly TRBD2 (6 bases). The V end lost 0 bases, the J end lost 0 bases, and 9 bases lay between the germline ends. Germline values: CDR1 ENHRY, CDR2 SYGVKD. The CDR3 is 15 amino acids. CDR3 in amino acids: CAISESGGNSYEQYF. CDR3 DNA: TGTGCCATCAGTGAGTCTGGCGGGAACTCCTACGAGCAGTACTTC.

In this sample, this clone turned up once. In nucleotides, the CDR3 is TGTGCCAGCAGCACTAGCGAGTACGAGCAGTACTTC. It codes for CASSTSEYEQYF. The chain is built from TRBV2 and TRBJ2-7; TRBD2 matches 7 bases. Trimming removed 6 bases from V and 4 bases from J; junction bases left unmatched: 3. The CDR3 has 12 amino acids. Germline assignment: CDR1 SNHLY and CDR2 FYNNEI.

Written as DNA, the CDR3 is TGTGCCAGCAGCTTATCAAGCAGCTACAATGAGCAGTTCTTC. Amino acids: CASSLSSSYNEQFF. This sequence joins TRBV7-2 and TRBJ2-1; D call uncertain. The CDR3 has 14 residues. The germline V gene has CDR1 SGHTA and CDR2 FQGNSA. Trimming removed 2 bases at V and 3 bases at J, with 8 bases between.

The chain couples TRBV5-6 to TRBJ1-4; 10 positions agree with TRBD1. In germline, CDR1 is SGHDT, CDR2 YYEEEE. The CDR3 is made up of 16 amino acids. The junction had 7 bases not matched to a gene; V was cut back by 3 bases and J by 5 bases. The CDR3 DNA sequence: TGTGCCAGCAGCTATGGGACAGGGGCCCTCAATGAAAAACTGTTTTTT. Amino acids: CASSYGTGALNEKLFF.

A few counts support this clone. The V gene is TRBV28, the J gene TRBJ2-7; D is unresolved. Trimming cost V 3 bases and J 1 base, with 16 bases left between them. CDR1 is MDHEN, CDR2 SYDVKM, per germline. The CDR3 has 16 residues. The CDR3 DNA reads TGTGCCAGCAGTTTCGGTAGGTGGGGTTATTCCTACGAGCAGTACTTC. This gives the protein CASSFGRWGYSYEQYF.

This clone was seen just once. The V call is TRBV11-2, the J call TRBJ2-5; D gene uncertain. Trimming pared 5 bases from V and 5 bases from J, leaving 18 bases between. The CDR3 loop spans 15 amino acids. CDR1 is SGHAT, CDR2 FQNNGV, per germline. CDR3 protein: CASSPTGLTRETQYF. The CDR3 region has the DNA TGTGCCAGCAGCCCAACGGGCCTCACACGGGAGACCCAGTACTTC. Combining the CDR3 with reference TRBV11-2 and TRBJ2-5 gives the whole variable domain EAGVAQSPRYKIIEKRQSVAFWCNPISGHATLYWYQQILGQGPKLLIQFQNNGVVDDSQLPKDRFSAERLKGVDSTLKIQPAKLEDSAVYLCASSPTGLTRETQYFGPGTRLLVL.

The chain links TRBV7-2 to TRBJ2-3; 8 nucleotides match TRBD1. Germline CDR1 reads SGHTA; CDR2 reads FQGNSA. Unmatched junction bases numbered 10, after V lost 5 bases and J lost 0 bases. The CDR3 is 17 amino acids. The CDR3 coding sequence is TGTGCCAGCAGCATTCCTCCAGGGGGCGGGAGCACAGATACGCAGTATTTT. It yields the protein CASSIPPGGGSTDTQYF.

Points on this clone: This CDR3 is also generated by other DNA sequences in the sample. This chain uses TRBV5-1 with TRBJ1-1, with D uncertain. The CDR3 sequence is 13 residues long. V was cut by 2 bases and J by 2 bases, with 7 bases left in between. CDR1 and CDR2 from the germline V gene are SGHRS and YFSETQ. The CDR3 sequence: CASSFQENTEAFF. In nucleotides, the CDR3 is TGCGCCAGCAGCTTTCAGGAAAACACTGAAGCTTTCTTT.

DNA of the CDR3: TGTGCCAGCAGGGGGACCGGGACGATCTACTCCTACGAGCAGTACTTC. Translation: CASRGTGTIYSYEQYF. The J gene is TRBJ2-7, the V gene TRBV27; tentatively, D is TRBD1 or TRBD2 (5 bases each). The CDR3 contains 16 residues. In germline, CDR1 is MNHEY, CDR2 SMNVEV (reference sequence). V shed 6 bases and J shed 0 bases, with 18 bases lying between them.